One and the same sample provided the 25 T cell receptor beta chains below, sequenced in a study of a mutant IDH1 vaccine in newly diagnosed glioma. The time point was: week 5, during vaccination. The investigators gave 300 ug of mutant IDH1 20-mer peptide in each vaccine dose, together with topical imiquimod. The method was immunoSEQ multiplex PCR; TCRdb's version includes in-frame clones alone and lacks a portion of them. The table lists over 45,000 clones, about 88% of them singletons. These receptors have no identified antigens. Sample: PBMCs, taken from a glioma patient whose treatment included an IDH1 peptide vaccine. The receptors shown here come from a woman aged 45-60 years with glioma.

This rearrangement joins TRBV5-5 to TRBJ2-3, with no clear D. The germline CDR1 and CDR2 sequences are SGHKS and YYEKEE (reference sequence). The V and J ends lost 0 bases and 2 bases respectively, with 7 bases between them. The CDR3 covers 14 residues. The CDR3 nucleotides are TGTGCCAGCAGCTTGGAGGGCAACACAGATACGCAGTATTTT. Amino acids: CASSLEGNTDTQYF.

This clone appeared a few times. The chain has TRBV7-2 and TRBJ2-7; D not certain. CDR1 is SGHTA and CDR2 is FQGNSA in the germline V gene. This CDR3 region has 13 residues. The V end was cut by 2 bases, the J end by 5 bases, with 10 bases between. The CDR3 is CASSLRLQHEQYF. In DNA form, the CDR3 reads TGTGCCAGCAGCTTACGCCTACAACACGAGCAGTACTTC.

This chain joins TRBV5-1 and TRBJ1-6; 7 bases are a match to TRBD1. CDR1 is SGHRS and CDR2 is YFSETQ in the germline V gene. CDR3 length: 15 residues. Losses at the gene ends were 4 bases for V and 7 bases for J; bases not matched to a gene: 8. As DNA, the CDR3 is TGCGCCAGCAGCGTGGAGGCAGGGGGAAATTCACCCCTCCACTTT. This codes for CASSVEAGGNSPLHF.

The CDR3 DNA is TGTGCCAGCAGCTCAGGGGGATTCTACGAGCAGTACTTC. Its translation: CASSSGGFYEQYF. J is TRBJ2-7 and V is TRBV27; 7 bases are shared with TRBD1. V lost 6 bases, J lost 3 bases, and 5 bases stayed unmatched. This CDR3 region has 13 residues. CDR1 is MNHEY, CDR2 SMNVEV, per germline (reference sequence).

The chain links TRBV28 to TRBJ2-7; 9 bases agree with TRBD1. V dropped 3 bases and J dropped 5; count of bases not matched to a gene: 11. From germline, CDR1 is MDHEN and CDR2 SYDVKM. CDR3 size: 16 residues. This CDR3 reads CASSFLGTGKGNEQYF. For the CDR3, the DNA is TGTGCCAGCAGTTTCTTGGGGACAGGGAAGGGCAACGAGCAGTACTTC.

This chain uses TRBV10-2 with TRBJ2-3; no firm D call. Trimming took off 4 bases at V and 6 bases at J, with 8 bases between the two ends. The germline V gene encodes CDR1 WSHSY and CDR2 SAAADI. CDR3 length: 12 residues. CDR3 sequence: CASSGFVDTQYF. The CDR3 DNA is TGCGCCAGCAGTGGGTTTGTCGATACGCAGTATTTT.

This clone was detected a few times. The chain uses TRBV7-9 and TRBJ1-3, with D hard to call. CDR3 length equals 13 residues. Trimming shortened V by 5 bases and J by 0 bases, and 5 bases separated the two germline ends. Germline CDR1 is SEHNR and CDR2 is FQNEAQ (reference sequence). CDR3 sequence (DNA): TGTGCCAGCAGCCAGAGCTCTGGAAACACCATATATTTT. It specifies CASSQSSGNTIYF.

The chain joins TRBV19 to TRBJ1-1; D remains unclear. Trimming left V 5 bases short and J 1 base short, with 8 bases between. Germline V gene lookup returns CDR1 LNHDA and CDR2 SQIVND (reference sequence). The CDR3 extends over 13 amino acids. The CDR3: CASSRSENTEAFF. CDR3 sequence (DNA): TGTGCCAGTAGTCGTTCAGAGAACACTGAAGCTTTCTTT. Full variable domain (rest looked up from reference TRBV19 and TRBJ1-1): DGGITQSPKYLFRKEGQNVTLSCEQNLNHDAMYWYRQDPGQGLRLIYYSQIVNDFQKGDIAEGYSVSREKKESFPLTVTSAQKNPTAFYLCASSRSENTEAFFGQGTRLTVV.

This clone was seen only once. The genes are TRBV29-1 and TRBJ1-2, with no clear D. Trimming removed 4 bases from V and 4 bases from J, with 10 bases in between. Germline lookup yields CDR1 SQVTM and CDR2 ANQGSEA. The CDR3 sequence is 12 residues long. Written as DNA, the CDR3 is TGCAGCGTTGTAGGACTGCTCTATGGCTACACCTTC. It is translated as CSVVGLLYGYTF.

The chain is built from TRBV19 and TRBJ1-3, with TRBD1 matching over 10 bases. This CDR3 has 18 amino acids. V shed 5 bases and J 0 bases; nucleotides not matched to a gene: 10. Germline V CDR1 and CDR2: LNHDA, SQIVND (reference sequence). CDR3 nucleotides: TGTGCCAGTAGTCTTGCCGGGACAGGGGCCAACTCTGGAAACACCATATATTTT. It specifies CASSLAGTGANSGNTIYF.

The CDR3 DNA sequence: TGTGCCACCAGCACCGGGACAGGGGGCCTTGGCTACACCTTC. Translation: CATSTGTGGLGYTF. The V gene is TRBV15, the J gene TRBJ1-2, with TRBD1 matching 12 bases. J gave up 7 bases and V 4 bases, and 4 bases lay outside the gene matches. Germline lookup yields CDR1 LNHNV and CDR2 YYDKDF (reference sequence). This CDR3 region has 14 residues.

The chain combines TRBV7-9 with TRBJ2-7; TRBD2 is a possible D gene (5 bases). V was cut by 7 bases and J by 0 bases, with 22 bases left in between. The CDR3 sequence is 17 residues long. Germline lookup yields CDR1 SEHNR and CDR2 FQNEAQ (reference sequence). The CDR3 DNA sequence: TGTGCCAGCACTAAATTCCCGGAGGATACAAGCTCCTACGAGCAGTACTTC. Translated: CASTKFPEDTSSYEQYF. The full variable domain, rest sourced from reference TRBV7-9 and TRBJ2-7, is DTGVSQNPRHKITKRGQNVTFRCDPISEHNRLYWYRQTLGQGPEFLTYFQNEAQLEKSRLLSDRFSAERPKGSFSTLEIQRTEQGDSAMYLCASTKFPEDTSSYEQYFGPGTRLTVT.

V gene TRBV4-2 combines with J gene TRBJ2-5, with D possibly TRBD1 on 5 matching bases. The germline V gene encodes CDR1 LGHNA and CDR2 YNFKEQ. V lost 0 bases to trimming and J lost 3 bases, with 11 bases between them. There are 15 residues in the CDR3. The CDR3 sequence: CASSQEPREEETQYF. CDR3 bases: TGTGCCAGCAGCCAAGAACCCAGGGAAGAAGAGACCCAGTACTTC.

J is TRBJ1-5 and V is TRBV10-2; a weak D match, TRBD1 (5 bases). Germline CDR1 is WSHSY and CDR2 is SAAADI. This CDR3 contains 15 residues. V lost 2 bases and J 1 base, leaving 9 bases between the germline ends. The CDR3 DNA reads TGCGCCAGCAGTGAGACAGGAAGGAGCAATCAGCCCCAGCATTTT. Translating gives CASSETGRSNQPQHF.

This clone was picked up one time. CDR3: CASTLARGRGIQYF. CDR3 nucleotides: TGTGCCAGCACCCTAGCCCGGGGCAGGGGCATTCAGTACTTC. The rearrangement joins TRBV27 to TRBJ2-4; D may be TRBD1 (6 bases). CDR1 is MNHEY, CDR2 SMNVEV, per germline (reference sequence). The length of the CDR3 is 14 residues. V was cut by 7 bases and J by 9 bases, with 19 bases left in between.

The chain recombines TRBV29-1 with TRBJ1-1, with a possible D match to TRBD1 (6 bases). With 6 bases removed from V and 2 bases from J, the gap between germline ends came to 13 bases. The CDR3 is made up of 13 amino acids. Germline V CDR1 and CDR2: SQVTM, ANQGSEA. CDR3 sequence (DNA): TGCAGCGTCGCGAGGACAGCCAACACTGAAGCTTTCTTT. It translates to CSVARTANTEAFF.

This chain uses TRBV18 with TRBJ2-7, with D uncertain. Germline CDR1 KGHSH, CDR2 LQKENI. The germline V and J ends were trimmed by 0 bases and 5 bases, with 5 bases remaining between them. There are 12 residues in the CDR3. The CDR3 reads CASSPPGNEQYF. CDR3 nucleotides: TGTGCCAGCTCACCACCAGGGAACGAGCAGTACTTC.

The J gene is TRBJ1-2, the V gene TRBV7-2; 8 bases agree with TRBD1. This CDR3 spans 13 amino acids. The V segment lost 5 bases and the J segment 7 bases; nucleotides outside the gene matches: 6. Germline lookup yields CDR1 SGHTA and CDR2 FQGNSA. CDR3 bases: TGTGCCAGCAGCCCAGGACAGGGAAGTGGCTACACCTTC. Amino acids: CASSPGQGSGYTF.

V gene TRBV9 combines with J gene TRBJ1-1, with D uncertain. CDR1 is SGDLS and CDR2 is YYNGEE in the germline V gene. The CDR3 loop spans 14 amino acids. V was pared by 3 bases and J by 4 bases, with 13 bases between. The CDR3 sequence is CASSAYKWSTEAFF. In DNA, the CDR3 is TGTGCCAGCAGCGCATATAAGTGGTCCACTGAAGCTTTCTTT. Full variable domain (remainder filled in from reference TRBV9 and TRBJ1-1): DSGVTQTPKHLITATGQRVTLRCSPRSGDLSVYWYQQSLDQGLQFLIQYYNGEERAKGNILERFSAQQFPDLHSELNLSSLELGDSALYFCASSAYKWSTEAFFGQGTRLTVV.

This clone is a singleton in its sample. V usage is TRBV5-1 and J usage is TRBJ1-4; 9 bases are shared with TRBD1. V lost 4 bases, J lost 2 bases, and 12 bases stayed unmatched. The CDR3 sequence is 18 residues long. CDR1 and CDR2 from the germline V gene are SGHRS and YFSETQ. As DNA, the CDR3 is TGCGCCAGCAGCCGGTCCTTGGGACAGGGCGCGACTAATGAAAAACTGTTTTTT. This gives the protein CASSRSLGQGATNEKLFF.

The rearrangement joins TRBV6-1 to TRBJ1-2; D unclear. Germline loops: CDR1 MNHNS, CDR2 SASEGT. CDR3 length: 14 amino acids. Trimming pared 2 bases from V and 4 bases from J, leaving 11 bases between. The CDR3 is CASSESTGFYGYTF. CDR3 DNA: TGTGCCAGCAGTGAAAGTACCGGATTCTATGGCTACACCTTC.

The genes are TRBV7-9 and TRBJ1-2; 7 bases are a match to TRBD1. Germline V CDR1 and CDR2: SEHNR, FQNEAQ (reference sequence). V was clipped by 5 bases and J by 4 bases; unmatched bases: 7. CDR3 size: 14 residues. Here the CDR3 reads CASSSRDSRYGYTF. The DNA for the CDR3 is TGTGCCAGCAGCAGCCGGGACAGCCGCTATGGCTACACCTTC.

The chain is built from TRBV30 and TRBJ1-1; tentative D call: TRBD1 (5 bases). The CDR3 totals 14 residues. The germline gives CDR1 GTSNPN, CDR2 SVGIG (reference sequence). The V gene lost 4 bases and the J gene lost 7 bases, with 19 bases spanning the gap. CDR3 in amino acids: CAWIPSGTASEAFF. The CDR3 DNA reads as TGTGCCTGGATTCCGTCAGGGACGGCTAGTGAAGCTTTCTTT.

The chain has TRBV27 and TRBJ1-2, with TRBD1 as a possible D gene (6 bases). The CDR3 runs 13 residues. Trimming pared 6 bases from V and 6 bases from J, leaving 14 bases between. Germline CDR1 MNHEY, CDR2 SMNVEV (reference sequence). CDR3 sequence reads: CASSLEWGHGYTF. The CDR3 nucleotides read TGTGCCAGCAGCCTAGAATGGGGGCATGGCTACACCTTC.

This clone was recorded once. This chain uses TRBV10-3 with TRBJ1-1; 8 bases map to TRBD1. The CDR3 runs to 12 residues. Per germline, CDR1 ENHRY and CDR2 SYGVKD. The V segment lost 8 bases and the J segment 4 bases; nucleotides outside the gene matches: 3. This CDR3 is CAIGQGATEAFF. DNA of the CDR3: TGTGCCATCGGGCAGGGGGCCACTGAAGCTTTCTTT.